This is a list of T cell receptor beta chains from one sample in a study of molecular identifiers for immune sequencing clone quantification. TCRdb reprocessed the PCR reads via MiXCR and lists one record per CDR3 protein. The sample records some 320,000 distinct CDR3 sequences, roughly 24% being singletons. Sequenced: naive CD8+ T cells from blood, with Jurkat cell RNA spiked in. The receptors derive from a human donor in good health. Some libraries in this study had Jurkat cell RNA spiked in. Both conserved end residues are part of each CDR3. A D gene is named only where the DNA matches it firmly. Expanded clones are given a class, and other clones once, few, many or no size at all.

V gene	D gene	J gene	clone size	CDR3 protein	CDR3 DNA
TRBV20-1	.	TRBJ2-7	.	CSATPRDPSYEQYF	TGCAGTGCCACGCCCCGGGACCCGTCCTACGAGCAGTACTTC
TRBV19	TRBD1	TRBJ1-5	.	CASSILGTASNQPQHF	TGTGCCAGTAGTATCCTGGGGACAGCGAGCAATCAGCCCCAGCATTTT
TRBV7-9	.	TRBJ2-7	few	CASSSPQAPPYEQYF	TGTGCCAGCAGCTCCCCGCAGGCCCCACCCTACGAGCAGTACTTC
TRBV7-9	.	TRBJ1-6	many	CASSQDSYNSPLHF	TGTGCCAGCAGCCAGGACAGCTATAATTCACCCCTCCACTTT
TRBV28	TRBD2	TRBJ2-3	few	CASRLPGLAGSSTDTQYF	TGTGCCAGCAGACTGCCGGGACTAGCGGGGTCTAGCACAGATACGCAGTATTTT
TRBV28	.	TRBJ1-5	few	CASSSVSEQPQHF	TGTGCCAGCAGTTCCGTCTCGGAGCAGCCCCAGCATTTT
TRBV18	.	TRBJ2-7	once	CASSPGRGVGYEQYF	TGTGCCAGCTCACCCGGGCGAGGGGTGGGCTACGAGCAGTACTTC
TRBV15	.	TRBJ1-1	few	CATSRDPLPPMNTEAFF	TGTGCCACCAGCAGAGATCCCCTTCCCCCCATGAACACTGAAGCTTTCTTT
TRBV7-2	TRBD2	TRBJ2-1	few	CASSENLAGEYNEQFF	TGTGCCAGCAGCGAAAATCTAGCGGGAGAATACAATGAGCAGTTCTTC
TRBV29-1	TRBD1	TRBJ2-7	many	CSVGTGPYEQYF	TGCAGCGTGGGGACAGGACCCTACGAGCAGTACTTC
TRBV7-9	.	TRBJ1-2	many	CASSEETYGYTF	TGTGCCAGCAGCGAGGAAACCTATGGCTACACCTTC
TRBV5-6	.	TRBJ2-2	.	CASSPQRKNTGELFF	TGTGCCAGCAGCCCCCAGCGGAAGAACACCGGGGAGCTGTTTTTT
TRBV6-1	.	TRBJ2-7	many	CASGGIIYEQYF	TGTGCCAGCGGGGGAATTATCTACGAGCAGTACTTC
TRBV6-2/TRBV6-3	TRBD2	TRBJ2-1	.	CASSYSAPSGREQFF	TGTGCCAGCAGTTACTCGGCCCCTAGCGGCCGGGAGCAGTTCTTC
TRBV20-1	.	TRBJ2-5	.	CSARGVALVTQYF	TGCAGTGCTAGAGGGGTCGCCCTAGTGACCCAGTACTTC
TRBV7-8	TRBD1	TRBJ1-4	many	CASSWDRGEKLFF	TGTGCCAGCAGCTGGGACAGGGGCGAAAAACTGTTTTTT
TRBV12-3/TRBV12-4	TRBD1	TRBJ2-7	many	CASSFLRGRGEQYF	TGTGCCAGCAGTTTTCTTAGGGGGCGCGGGGAGCAGTACTTC
TRBV5-6	.	TRBJ2-3	many	CASSDSRVFSADTQYF	TGTGCCAGCAGCGACTCCCGAGTCTTCAGCGCAGATACGCAGTATTTT
TRBV29-1	.	TRBJ1-1	many	CSVQGNTEAFF	TGCAGCGTTCAGGGGAACACTGAAGCTTTCTTT
TRBV6-2/TRBV6-3	.	TRBJ2-1	few	CASSYLTSPPEFF	TGTGCCAGCAGTTACTTAACTAGTCCTCCAGAGTTCTTC
TRBV4-1	.	TRBJ1-2	.	CASSQESRGANGYTF	TGCGCCAGCAGTCAAGAAAGTCGGGGGGCGAATGGCTACACCTTC
TRBV30	TRBD2	TRBJ2-2	few	CAWSRLAGGPDGGELFF	TGTGCCTGGAGTCGGCTAGCGGGGGGTCCGGACGGCGGGGAGCTGTTTTTT
TRBV14	.	TRBJ1-1	.	CASSQGLITEALF	TGTGCCAGCTCGCAGGGGTTGATCACTGAAGCTCTCTTT
TRBV21-1	.	TRBJ2-7	few	CASSPRDPPWSEQYF	TGTGCCAGCAGCCCCCGGGACCCCCCCTGGTCGGAGCAGTACTTC
TRBV27	.	TRBJ2-7	.	CASSYTLSYEQYF	TGTGCCAGCAGTTACACACTCTCCTACGAGCAGTACTTC
TRBV5-6	.	TRBJ2-3	many	CASSLYPDTQYF	TGTGCCAGCAGTTTATACCCAGATACGCAGTATTTT
TRBV28	TRBD1	TRBJ2-7	few	CASSFRGRRLSEQYF	TGTGCCAGCAGTTTTAGGGGGCGCAGGTTAAGCGAGCAGTACTTC
TRBV12-5	.	TRBJ2-2	few	CASGSSGVLSTGELFF	TGTGCTAGTGGTTCCTCAGGGGTCTTAAGTACCGGGGAGCTGTTTTTT
TRBV7-9	TRBD1	TRBJ2-1	few	CASSPERTGGTASFF	TGTGCCAGCAGCCCGGAAAGGACAGGGGGCACCGCTTCTTTCTTC
TRBV30	TRBD1	TRBJ2-3	few	CAWSLGQGTDTQYF	TGTGCCTGGAGTCTTGGACAGGGCACAGATACGCAGTATTTT
TRBV19	TRBD1	TRBJ1-5	few	CASSIAPDRGNQPQHF	TGTGCCAGTAGTATAGCACCGGACAGGGGCAATCAGCCCCAGCATTTT
TRBV5-6	TRBD1	TRBJ2-3	many	CASSLGRDSEYTDTQYF	TGTGCCAGCAGCTTGGGCCGGGACAGCGAATACACAGATACGCAGTATTTT
TRBV7-2	.	TRBJ2-1	many	CASSLGLAESSYNEQFF	TGTGCCAGCAGCTTGGGGTTAGCAGAGAGCTCCTACAATGAGCAGTTCTTC
TRBV29-1	TRBD2	TRBJ2-5	.	CSVVPGGVTQYF	TGCAGCGTTGTGCCGGGAGGAGTGACCCAGTACTTC
TRBV13	.	TRBJ2-3	.	CASSKDRRGGTDTQYF	TGTGCCAGCAGCAAAGACAGGAGAGGAGGCACAGATACGCAGTATTTT
TRBV13	.	TRBJ2-3	.	CASSLFGPTVLTDTQYF	TGTGCCAGCAGCTTATTTGGTCCGACGGTCCTCACAGATACGCAGTATTTT
TRBV19	.	TRBJ2-7	.	CASSQEQWEQYF	TGTGCCAGTAGTCAGGAACAATGGGAGCAGTACTTC
TRBV27	TRBD2	TRBJ2-1	few	CASSRLAGAPRVF	TGTGCCAGCAGTCGACTAGCGGGAGCCCCCCGTGTCTTT
TRBV27	.	TRBJ2-6	.	CASSLTGWGANVLTF	TGTGCCAGCAGCTTGACGGGCTGGGGGGCCAACGTCCTGACTTTC
TRBV7-8	.	TRBJ1-5	.	CASSSEPGLKYNQPQHF	TGTGCCAGCAGCTCGGAACCGGGACTCAAATACAATCAGCCCCAGCATTTT
TRBV7-9	.	TRBJ2-3	many	CASSWEHTDTQYF	TGTGCCAGCAGCTGGGAGCACACAGATACGCAGTATTTT
TRBV11-2	TRBD2	TRBJ2-5	.	CASSSGLALQETQYF	TGTGCCAGCAGCTCTGGACTAGCACTCCAAGAGACCCAGTACTTC
TRBV5-1	TRBD1	TRBJ2-7	many	CASSLGQGIYEQYF	TGTGCCAGCAGCTTGGGACAGGGAATTTACGAGCAGTACTTC
TRBV12-3/TRBV12-4	TRBD2	TRBJ2-5	few	CASSLGIRGLAAEETQYF	TGTGCCAGCAGTTTAGGTATTAGGGGACTAGCGGCTGAAGAGACCCAGTACTTC
TRBV7-9	.	TRBJ2-7	few	CASTSLNYEQYF	TGTGCCAGCACCTCTCTCAACTACGAGCAGTACTTC
TRBV7-9	.	TRBJ2-3	few	CASSPGYKDTQYF	TGTGCCAGCAGCCCGGGGTATAAAGATACGCAGTATTTT
TRBV20-1	.	TRBJ1-1	.	CGARDLAGGWTEAFF	TGCGGTGCTAGAGATCTGGCAGGCGGCTGGACTGAAGCTTTCTTT
TRBV15	.	TRBJ2-5	few	CATSRDPGTQYF	TGTGCCACCAGCAGAGATCCCGGGACCCAGTACTTC
TRBV4-3	TRBD1	TRBJ1-1	few	CASSPGTGLNTEAFF	TGCGCCAGCAGCCCGGGGACAGGGTTGAACACTGAAGCTTTCTTT
TRBV28	.	TRBJ1-1	.	CASSVMTVNTEAFF	TGTGCCAGCAGTGTTATGACAGTGAACACTGAAGCTTTCTTT